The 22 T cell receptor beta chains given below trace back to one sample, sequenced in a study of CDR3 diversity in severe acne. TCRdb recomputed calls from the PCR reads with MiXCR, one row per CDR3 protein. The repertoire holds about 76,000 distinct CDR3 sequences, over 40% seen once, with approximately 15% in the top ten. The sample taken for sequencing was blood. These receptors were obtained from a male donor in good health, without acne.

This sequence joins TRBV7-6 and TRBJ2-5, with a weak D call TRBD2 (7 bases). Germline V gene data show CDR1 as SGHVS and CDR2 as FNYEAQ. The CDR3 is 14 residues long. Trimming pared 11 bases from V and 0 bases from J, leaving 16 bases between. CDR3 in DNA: TGTGCCGGGGGGGGGGGGGGCGACCAAGAGACCCAGTACTTC. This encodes CAGGGGGDQETQYF.

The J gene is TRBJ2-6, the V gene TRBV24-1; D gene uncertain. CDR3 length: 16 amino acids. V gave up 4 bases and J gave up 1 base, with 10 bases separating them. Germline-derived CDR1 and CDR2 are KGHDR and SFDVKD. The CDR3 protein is CATSERKGSGANVLTF. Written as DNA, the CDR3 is TGTGCCACCAGTGAGAGGAAGGGTTCTGGGGCCAACGTCCTGACTTTC.

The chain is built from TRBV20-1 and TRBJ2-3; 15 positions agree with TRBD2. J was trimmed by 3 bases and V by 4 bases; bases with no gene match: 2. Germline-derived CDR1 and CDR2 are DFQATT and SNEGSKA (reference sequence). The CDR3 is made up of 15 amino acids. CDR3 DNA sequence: TGCAGTGCTAACGGACTAGCGGGGGGGACAGATACGCAGTATTTT. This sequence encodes CSANGLAGGTDTQYF.

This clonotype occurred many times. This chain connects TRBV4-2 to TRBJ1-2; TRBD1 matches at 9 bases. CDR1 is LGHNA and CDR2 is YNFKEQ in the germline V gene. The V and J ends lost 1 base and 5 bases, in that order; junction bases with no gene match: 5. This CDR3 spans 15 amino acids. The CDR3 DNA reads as TGTGCCAGCAGCCAAGCCGGGACAGGGATTTATGGCTACACCTTC. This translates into CASSQAGTGIYGYTF.

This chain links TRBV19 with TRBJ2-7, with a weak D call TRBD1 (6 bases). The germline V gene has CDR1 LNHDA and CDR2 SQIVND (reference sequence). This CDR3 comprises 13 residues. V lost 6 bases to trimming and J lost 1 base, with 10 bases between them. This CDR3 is CASRQGISYEQYF. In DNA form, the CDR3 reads TGTGCCAGTAGGCAGGGGATTTCCTACGAGCAGTACTTC.

The CDR3 here is CASSADRDSYEQYF. In nucleotides, the CDR3 is TGTGCCAGCAGCGCCGACAGGGACTCCTACGAGCAGTACTTC. The chain is built from TRBV9 and TRBJ2-7; 7 bases line up with TRBD1. The CDR3 has 14 amino acids. CDR1 is SGDLS, CDR2 YYNGEE, per germline. The junction had 3 bases not matched to a gene; V was cut back by 3 bases and J by 0 bases.

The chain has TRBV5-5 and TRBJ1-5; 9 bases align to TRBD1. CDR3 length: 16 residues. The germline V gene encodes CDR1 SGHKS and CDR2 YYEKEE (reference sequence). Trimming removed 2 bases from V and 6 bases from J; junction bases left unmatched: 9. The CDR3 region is CASSLVGQGKSQPQHF. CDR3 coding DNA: TGTGCCAGCAGCTTAGTGGGACAGGGTAAGAGTCAGCCCCAGCATTTT.

CDR3 in amino acids: CATHTSGSSYEQYF. CDR3 nucleotide sequence: TGTGCCACTCATACTAGCGGGAGCTCCTACGAGCAGTACTTC. V and J are TRBV10-3 and TRBJ2-7; 11 bases align to TRBD2. In germline, CDR1 is ENHRY, CDR2 SYGVKD. The junction had 5 bases not matched to a gene; V was cut back by 10 bases and J by 0 bases. The CDR3 runs 14 residues.

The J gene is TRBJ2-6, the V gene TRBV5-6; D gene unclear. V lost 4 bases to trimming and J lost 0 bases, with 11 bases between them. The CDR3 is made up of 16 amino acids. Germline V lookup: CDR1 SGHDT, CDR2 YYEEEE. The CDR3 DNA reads TGTGCCAGCAGCGTCCCTGTGCTCTCTGGGGCCAACGTCCTGACTTTC. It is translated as CASSVPVLSGANVLTF. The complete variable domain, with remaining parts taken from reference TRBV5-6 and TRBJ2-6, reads DAGVTQSPTHLIKTRGQQVTLRCSPKSGHDTVSWYQQALGQGPQFIFQYYEEEERQRGNFPDRFSGHQFPNYSSELNVNALLLGDSALYLCASSVPVLSGANVLTFGAGSRLTVL.

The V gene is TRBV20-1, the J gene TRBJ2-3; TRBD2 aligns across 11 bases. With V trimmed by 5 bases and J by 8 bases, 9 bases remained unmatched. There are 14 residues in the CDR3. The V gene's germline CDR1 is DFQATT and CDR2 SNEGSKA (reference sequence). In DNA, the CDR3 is TGCAGTGCTTTACTAGCGGGGGCGTCCCCTACGCAGTATTTT. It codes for CSALLAGASPTQYF.

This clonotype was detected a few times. CDR3: CASSLGKTSGNEELFF. The CDR3 DNA sequence: TGTGCCAGCAGCCTAGGCAAGACTAGCGGGAACGAGGAGCTGTTTTTT. This chain joins TRBV7-9 and TRBJ2-2, with TRBD2 identical over 11 bases. The CDR3 sequence is 16 residues long. Germline V CDR1 and CDR2: SEHNR, FQNEAQ (reference sequence). V lost 5 bases, J lost 10 bases, and 12 bases stayed unmatched.

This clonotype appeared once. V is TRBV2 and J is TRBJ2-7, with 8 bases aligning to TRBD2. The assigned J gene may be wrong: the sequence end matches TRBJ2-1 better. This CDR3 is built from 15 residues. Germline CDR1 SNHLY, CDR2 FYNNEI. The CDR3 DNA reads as TGTGCCAGCAGTCCCAACGGGGGGGGCAACAATGAGCAGTTCTTC. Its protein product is CASSPNGGGNNEQFF.

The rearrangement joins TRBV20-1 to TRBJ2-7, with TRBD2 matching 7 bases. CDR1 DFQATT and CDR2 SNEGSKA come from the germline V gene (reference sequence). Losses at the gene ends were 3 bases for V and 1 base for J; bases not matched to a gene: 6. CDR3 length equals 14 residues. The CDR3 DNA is TGCAGTGCTAGGGGGGGAGGGCCTTCCTACGAGCAGTACTTC. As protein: CSARGGGPSYEQYF.

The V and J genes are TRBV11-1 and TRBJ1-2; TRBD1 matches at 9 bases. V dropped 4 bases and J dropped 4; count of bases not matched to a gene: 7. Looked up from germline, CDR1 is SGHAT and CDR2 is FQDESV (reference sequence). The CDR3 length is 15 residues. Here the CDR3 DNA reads TGTGCCAGCAGCTCAACAGGGGGCAGGACCTATGGCTACACCTTC. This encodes CASSSTGGRTYGYTF.

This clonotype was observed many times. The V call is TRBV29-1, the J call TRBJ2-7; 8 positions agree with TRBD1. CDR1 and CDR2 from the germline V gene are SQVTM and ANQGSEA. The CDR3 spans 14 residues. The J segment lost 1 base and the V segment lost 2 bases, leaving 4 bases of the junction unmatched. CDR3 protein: CSVESGQESYEQYF. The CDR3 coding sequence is TGCAGCGTTGAATCGGGACAGGAATCCTACGAGCAGTACTTC.

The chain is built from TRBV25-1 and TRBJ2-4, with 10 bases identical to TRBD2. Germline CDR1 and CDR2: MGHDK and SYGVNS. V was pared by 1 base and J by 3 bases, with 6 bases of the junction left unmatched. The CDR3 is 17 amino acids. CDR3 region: CASSEWSSGRNKNIQYF. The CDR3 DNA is TGTGCCAGCAGTGAATGGAGTAGCGGGAGGAACAAAAACATTCAGTACTTC.

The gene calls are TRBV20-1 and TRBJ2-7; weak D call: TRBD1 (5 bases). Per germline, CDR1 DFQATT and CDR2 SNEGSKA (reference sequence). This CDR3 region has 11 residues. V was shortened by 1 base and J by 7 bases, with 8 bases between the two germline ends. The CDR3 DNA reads TGCAGTGCTAGAGTAGGGGAAGAGCAGTACTTC. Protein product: CSARVGEEQYF.

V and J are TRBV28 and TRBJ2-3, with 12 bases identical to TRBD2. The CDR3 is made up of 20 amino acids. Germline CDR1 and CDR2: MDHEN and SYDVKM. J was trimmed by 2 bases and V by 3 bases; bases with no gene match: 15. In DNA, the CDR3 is TGTGCCAGCAGTTTCTCCCCTAGCGGGGGGGCCATGGACCTCACAGATACGCAGTATTTT. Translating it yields CASSFSPSGGAMDLTDTQYF.

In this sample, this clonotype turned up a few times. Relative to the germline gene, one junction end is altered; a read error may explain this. In DNA, the CDR3 is TGTGCCAGCGACCAAGACCCTCTCAGGGTCGGAACTGATGCTTTCTTT. Protein: CASDQDPLRVGTDAFF. The V gene is TRBV6-2 or TRBV6-3, the J gene TRBJ1-1; possibly TRBD1 for D (5 bases). The germline gives CDR1 MNHEY, CDR2 SVGEGT. The CDR3 is made up of 16 amino acids.

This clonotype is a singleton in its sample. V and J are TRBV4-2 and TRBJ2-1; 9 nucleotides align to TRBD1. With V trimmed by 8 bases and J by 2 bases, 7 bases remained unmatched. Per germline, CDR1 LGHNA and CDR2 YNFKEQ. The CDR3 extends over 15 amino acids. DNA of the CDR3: TGTGCCAGCGCGGAAGGGGACAGGGCCTACAATGAGCAGTTCTTC. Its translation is CASAEGDRAYNEQFF.

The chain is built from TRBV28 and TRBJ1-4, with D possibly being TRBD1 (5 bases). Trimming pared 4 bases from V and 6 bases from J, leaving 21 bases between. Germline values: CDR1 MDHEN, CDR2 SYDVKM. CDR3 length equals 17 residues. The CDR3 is CASSSLWGRQGDEKLFF. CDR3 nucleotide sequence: TGTGCCAGCAGTTCCCTTTGGGGAAGGCAGGGAGATGAAAAACTGTTTTTT.

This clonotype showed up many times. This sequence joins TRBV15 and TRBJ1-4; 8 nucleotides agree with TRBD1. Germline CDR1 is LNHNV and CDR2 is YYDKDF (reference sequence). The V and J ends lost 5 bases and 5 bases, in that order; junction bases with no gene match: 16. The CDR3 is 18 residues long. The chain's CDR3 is CATSASISQGALNEKLFF. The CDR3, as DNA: TGTGCCACCAGCGCCTCCATCTCGCAGGGGGCGTTGAATGAAAAACTGTTTTTT.